This T cell receptor beta chain was documented in a study of cytomegalovirus exposure and HLA in healthy donors. Study-level information: As an earlier analysis found, about 179 million T cells yielded over 95 million unique TCR beta sequences. Study conclusions and caveats: Cytomegalovirus-associated TCR beta chains were listed, numbering around 150. A link between a missense DCLRE1C variant and TCR beta V- and J-gene trimming emerged from a later analysis.

This CDR3 region has 16 residues. J lost 0 bases, V lost 3 bases, and 2 bases had no gene match. Looked up from germline, CDR1 is SNHLY and CDR2 is FYNNEI. With regard to this clone: No antigen is known for it.

Both 60 Vbeta primers and 13 Jbeta primers went into the PCR. The table came from immunoSEQ multiplex PCR; TCRdb's copy has only in-frame clones and leaves some out. The sample lists about 160,000 clones; 80% were seen once. These donors counted as nominally healthy when sampled, but unrecorded immune exposures were likely. Source material: PBMCs. The clonotype was recovered from a man aged 25 to 40 in good health and CMV-seronegative. The chain recombines TRBV2 with TRBJ1-5; 10 bases line up with TRBD1. The CDR3 sequence is CASSETGGYSNQPQHF. The CDR3 DNA reads as TGTGCCAGCAGTGAGACAGGGGGCTATAGCAATCAGCCCCAGCATTTT.